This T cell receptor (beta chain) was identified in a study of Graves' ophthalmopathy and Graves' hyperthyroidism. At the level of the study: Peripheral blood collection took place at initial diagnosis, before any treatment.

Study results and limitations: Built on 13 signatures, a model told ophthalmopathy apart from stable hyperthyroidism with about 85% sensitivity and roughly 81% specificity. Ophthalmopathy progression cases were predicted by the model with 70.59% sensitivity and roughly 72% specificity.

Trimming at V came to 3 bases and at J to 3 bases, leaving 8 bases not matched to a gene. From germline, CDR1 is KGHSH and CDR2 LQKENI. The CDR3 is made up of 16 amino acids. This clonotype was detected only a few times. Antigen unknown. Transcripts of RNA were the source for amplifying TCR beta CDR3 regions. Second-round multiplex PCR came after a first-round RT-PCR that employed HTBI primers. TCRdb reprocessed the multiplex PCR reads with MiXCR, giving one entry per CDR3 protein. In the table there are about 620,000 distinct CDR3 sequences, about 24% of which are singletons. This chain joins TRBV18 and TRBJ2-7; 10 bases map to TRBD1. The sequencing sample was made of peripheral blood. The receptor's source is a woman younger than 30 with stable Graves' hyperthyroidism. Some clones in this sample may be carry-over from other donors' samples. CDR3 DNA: TGTGCCAGCTCACCGGGACAGGGGCGAACGGGCTACGAGCAGTACTTC. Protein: CASSPGQGRTGYEQYF.